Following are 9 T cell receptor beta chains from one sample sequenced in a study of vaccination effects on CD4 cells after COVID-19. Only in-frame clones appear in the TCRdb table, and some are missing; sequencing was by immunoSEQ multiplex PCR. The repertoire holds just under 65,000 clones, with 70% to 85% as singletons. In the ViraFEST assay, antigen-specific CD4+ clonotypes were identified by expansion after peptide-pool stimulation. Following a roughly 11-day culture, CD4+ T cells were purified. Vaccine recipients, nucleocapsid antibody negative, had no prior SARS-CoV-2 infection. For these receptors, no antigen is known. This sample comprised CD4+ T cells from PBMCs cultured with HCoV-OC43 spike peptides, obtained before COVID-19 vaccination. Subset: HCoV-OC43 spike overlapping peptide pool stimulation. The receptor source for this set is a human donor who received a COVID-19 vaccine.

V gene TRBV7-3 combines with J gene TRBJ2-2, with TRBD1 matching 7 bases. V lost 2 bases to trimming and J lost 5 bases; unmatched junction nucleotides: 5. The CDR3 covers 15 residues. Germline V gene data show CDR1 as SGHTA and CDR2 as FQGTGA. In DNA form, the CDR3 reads TGTGCCAGCAGCTTACTAGGGGGCGGGACCGGGGAGCTGTTTTTT. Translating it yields CASSLLGGGTGELFF. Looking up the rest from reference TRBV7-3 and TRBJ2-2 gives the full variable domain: GAGVSQTPSNKVTEKGKYVELRCDPISGHTALYWYRQSLGQGPEFLIYFQGTGAADDSGLPNDRFFAVRPEGSVSTLKIQRTERGDSAVYLCASSLLGGGTGELFFGEGSRLTVL.

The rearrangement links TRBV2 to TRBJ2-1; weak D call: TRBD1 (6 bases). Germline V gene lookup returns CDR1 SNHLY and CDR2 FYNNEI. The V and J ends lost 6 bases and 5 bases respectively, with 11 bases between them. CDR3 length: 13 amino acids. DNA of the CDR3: TGTGCCAGCAGGTGGGACAAGGACAATGAGCAGTTCTTC. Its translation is CASRWDKDNEQFF.

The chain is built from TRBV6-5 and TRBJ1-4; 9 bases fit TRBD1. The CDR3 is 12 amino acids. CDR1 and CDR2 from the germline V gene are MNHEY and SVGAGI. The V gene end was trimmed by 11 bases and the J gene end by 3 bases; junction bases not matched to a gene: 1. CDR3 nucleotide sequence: TGTGCCGGACAGGGGCCTAATGAAAAACTGTTTTTT. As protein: CAGQGPNEKLFF.

CDR3 residues: CASSGASGGPVETQYF. In DNA form, the CDR3 reads TGCGCCAGCAGCGGGGCTAGCGGGGGGCCGGTTGAGACCCAGTACTTC. The J gene is TRBJ2-5, the V gene TRBV5-1; 11 bases align to TRBD2. Germline loops: CDR1 SGHRS, CDR2 YFSETQ. V was clipped by 4 bases and J by 5 bases; unmatched bases: 10. The CDR3 covers 16 residues.

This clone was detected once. This CDR3 is CAAGGPYNEQFF. The CDR3 DNA is TGTGCTGCGGGGGGGCCCTACAATGAGCAGTTCTTC. This chain connects TRBV30 to TRBJ2-1; 9 bases map to TRBD2. The germline V gene has CDR1 GTSNPN and CDR2 SVGIG (reference sequence). This CDR3 contains 12 residues.

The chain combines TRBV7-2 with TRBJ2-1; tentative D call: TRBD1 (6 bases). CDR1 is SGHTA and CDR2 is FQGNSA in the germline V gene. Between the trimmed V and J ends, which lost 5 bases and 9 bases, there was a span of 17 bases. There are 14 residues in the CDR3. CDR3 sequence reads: CASSQNPGVGEQFF. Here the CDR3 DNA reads TGTGCCAGCAGCCAAAACCCAGGGGTAGGTGAGCAGTTCTTC.

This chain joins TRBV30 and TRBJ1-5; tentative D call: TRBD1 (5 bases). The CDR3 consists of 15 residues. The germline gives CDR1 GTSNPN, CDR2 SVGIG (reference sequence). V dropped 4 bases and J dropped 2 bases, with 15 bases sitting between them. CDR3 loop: CAWTPQGLGNQPQHF. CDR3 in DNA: TGTGCCTGGACTCCCCAGGGATTAGGCAATCAGCCCCAGCATTTT.

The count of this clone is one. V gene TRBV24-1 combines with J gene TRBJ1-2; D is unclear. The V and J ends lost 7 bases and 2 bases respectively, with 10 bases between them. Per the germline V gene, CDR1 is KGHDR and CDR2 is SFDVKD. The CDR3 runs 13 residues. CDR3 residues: CATSDGGNYGYTF. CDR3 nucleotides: TGTGCCACCAGCGACGGCGGGAACTATGGCTACACCTTC.

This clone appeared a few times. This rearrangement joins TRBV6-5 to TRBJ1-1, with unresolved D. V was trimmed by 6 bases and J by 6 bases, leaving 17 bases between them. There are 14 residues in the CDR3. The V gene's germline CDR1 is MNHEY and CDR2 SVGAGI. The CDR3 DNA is TGTGCCAGCAGCTTAACGGGGTATAGGGCTGAAGCTTTCTTT. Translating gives CASSLTGYRAEAFF.